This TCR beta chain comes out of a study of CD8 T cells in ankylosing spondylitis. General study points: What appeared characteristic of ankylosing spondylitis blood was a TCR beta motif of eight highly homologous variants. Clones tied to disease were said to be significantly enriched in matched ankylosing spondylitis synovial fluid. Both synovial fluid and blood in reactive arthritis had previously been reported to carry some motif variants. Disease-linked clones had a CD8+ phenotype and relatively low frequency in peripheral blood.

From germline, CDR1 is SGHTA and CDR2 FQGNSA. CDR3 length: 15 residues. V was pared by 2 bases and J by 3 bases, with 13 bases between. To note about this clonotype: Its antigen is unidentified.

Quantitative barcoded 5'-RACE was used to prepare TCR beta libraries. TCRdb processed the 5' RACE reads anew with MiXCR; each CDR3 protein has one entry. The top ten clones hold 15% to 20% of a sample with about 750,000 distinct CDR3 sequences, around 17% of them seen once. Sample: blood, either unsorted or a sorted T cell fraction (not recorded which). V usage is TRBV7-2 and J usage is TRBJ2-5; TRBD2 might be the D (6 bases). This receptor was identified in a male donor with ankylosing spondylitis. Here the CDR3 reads CASSLSSSAKETQYF. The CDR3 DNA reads TGTGCCAGCAGCTTATCCTCTAGCGCTAAAGAGACCCAGTACTTC.